This T cell receptor beta chain appears in the sequencing data of a study of cytomegalovirus exposure and HLA in healthy donors. Healthy bone marrow donors formed the donor group. With 4 bases clipped from V and 0 bases from J, the junction kept 19 bases outside the gene matches. CDR1 and CDR2 (germline): SGHRS, YFSETQ. The length of the CDR3 is 20 residues. PCR used 60 Vbeta primers and 13 Jbeta primers. Generated by immunoSEQ multiplex PCR, the TCRdb table keeps only in-frame clones and is missing some. The sample records approximately 110,000 clones, 75% to 85% being singletons. The study, taken as a whole, reports: A later examination showed that TCR association rates differed by HLA locus, with DRB1 most and HLA-C fewest. As a later analysis revealed, most CMV-associated TCR beta chains appeared HLA-restricted.

To note about this clone: Its cognate antigen is unknown.

Sequenced material: PBMCs. The source is a man in his thirties or forties in good health and CMV-seronegative. The gene calls are TRBV5-1 and TRBJ2-1; 7 bases align to TRBD1. CDR3 in amino acids: CASSTRQGPAPKPSYNEQFF. CDR3 nucleotide sequence: TGCGCCAGCAGCACTAGACAGGGCCCGGCACCTAAACCCTCCTACAATGAGCAGTTCTTC.